This T cell receptor beta chain was sequenced during a study of OX40 agonist ivuxolimab in advanced cancers. In the case of this clone: Its specificity is unknown.

General study findings and limits: In CD8+ T cells, expanded clones were on average more numerous than in CD4+.

Sequencing used immunoSEQ multiplex PCR; TCRdb keeps in-frame clones, though not all of them. The data contain 94,000 or so clones, under 90% of them singletons. The CDR3 has 12 residues. From germline, CDR1 is MNHEY and CDR2 SVGAGI. The ends were cut back, 5 bases at V and 5 bases at J, with 9 bases in the middle. The input for sequencing was CD4+ or CD8+ T cells sorted from blood, taken in a trial of the OX40 agonist ivuxolimab. V usage is TRBV6-5 and J usage is TRBJ2-5; D is possibly TRBD2 (5 bases). The TCR was taken from an adult with an advanced solid tumor such as melanoma, head and neck, liver or kidney cancer. CDR3 residues: CASSRGGETQYF. As DNA, the CDR3 is TGTGCCAGCAGTCGAGGAGGCGAGACCCAGTACTTC.